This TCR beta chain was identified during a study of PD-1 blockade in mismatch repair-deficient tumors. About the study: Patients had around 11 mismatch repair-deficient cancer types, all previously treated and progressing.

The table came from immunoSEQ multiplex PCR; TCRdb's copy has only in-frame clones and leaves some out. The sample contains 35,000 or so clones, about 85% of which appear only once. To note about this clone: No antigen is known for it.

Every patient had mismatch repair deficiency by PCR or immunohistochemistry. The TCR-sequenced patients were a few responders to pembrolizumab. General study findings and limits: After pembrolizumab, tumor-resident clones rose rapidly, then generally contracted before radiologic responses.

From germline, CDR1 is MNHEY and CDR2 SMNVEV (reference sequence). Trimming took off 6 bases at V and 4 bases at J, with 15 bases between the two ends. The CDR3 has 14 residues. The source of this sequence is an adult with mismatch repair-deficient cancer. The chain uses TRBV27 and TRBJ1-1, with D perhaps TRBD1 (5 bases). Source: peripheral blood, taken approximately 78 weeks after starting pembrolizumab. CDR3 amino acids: CASSRNQGGTEAFF. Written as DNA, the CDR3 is TGTGCCAGCAGCCGTAACCAGGGCGGCACTGAAGCTTTCTTT.